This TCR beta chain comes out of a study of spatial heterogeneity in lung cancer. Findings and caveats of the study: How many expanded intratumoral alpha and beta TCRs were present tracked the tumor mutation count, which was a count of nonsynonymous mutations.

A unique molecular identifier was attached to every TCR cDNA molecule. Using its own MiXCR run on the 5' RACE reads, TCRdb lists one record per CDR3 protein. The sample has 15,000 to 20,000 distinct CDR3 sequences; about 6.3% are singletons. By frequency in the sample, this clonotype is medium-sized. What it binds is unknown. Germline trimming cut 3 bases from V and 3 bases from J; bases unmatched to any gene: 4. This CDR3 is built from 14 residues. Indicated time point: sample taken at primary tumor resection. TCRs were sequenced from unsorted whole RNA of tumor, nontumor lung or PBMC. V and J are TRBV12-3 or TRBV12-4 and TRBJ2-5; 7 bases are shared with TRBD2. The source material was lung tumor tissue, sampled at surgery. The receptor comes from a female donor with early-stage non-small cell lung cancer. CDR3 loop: CASSLLAGEETQYF. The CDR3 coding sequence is TGTGCCAGCAGTTTGTTGGCGGGAGAAGAGACCCAGTACTTC.